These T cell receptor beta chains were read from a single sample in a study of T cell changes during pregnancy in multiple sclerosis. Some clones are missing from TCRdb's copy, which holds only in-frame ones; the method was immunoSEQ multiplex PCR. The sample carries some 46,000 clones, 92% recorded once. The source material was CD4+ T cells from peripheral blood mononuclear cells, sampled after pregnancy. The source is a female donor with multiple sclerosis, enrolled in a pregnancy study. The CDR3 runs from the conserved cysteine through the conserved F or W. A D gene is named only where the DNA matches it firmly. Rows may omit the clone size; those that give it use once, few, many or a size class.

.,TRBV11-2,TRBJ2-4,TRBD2,TGTGCCAGCAGCGCCCGGACTAGCGGACTAGCCAAAAACATTCAGTACTTC,CASSARTSGLAKNIQYF
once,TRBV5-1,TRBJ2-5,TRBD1,TGCGCCAGCAGCAAGGGACAGGCCCAAGAGACCCAGTACTTC,CASSKGQAQETQYF
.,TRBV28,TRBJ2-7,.,TGTGCCAGCAGTTTTTTCCGGGCAGGGTCCCGCGAGCAGTACTTC,CASSFFRAGSREQYF
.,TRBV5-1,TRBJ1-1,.,TGCGCCAGCAGCTTGGTGACGGGGAAGCGCGCTGAAGCTTTCTTT,CASSLVTGKRAEAFF
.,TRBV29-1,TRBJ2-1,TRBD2,TGCAGCGTTGAAGGTATTAGGACTAGCCACAATGAGCAGTTCTTC,CSVEGIRTSHNEQFF
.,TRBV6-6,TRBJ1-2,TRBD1,TGTGCCAGCAGTTACTCTGGACAGGGTCCCGTAACCACCTTC,CASSYSGQGPVTTF
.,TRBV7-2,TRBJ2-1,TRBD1,TGTGCCAGCAGCTTGGGACAGGGGGCCTACAATGAGCAGTTCTTC,CASSLGQGAYNEQFF
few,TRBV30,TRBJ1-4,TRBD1,TGTGCCTGGAGTGTACTTGGAGGACAGGGGATGACTAATGAAAAACTGTTTTTT,CAWSVLGGQGMTNEKLFF
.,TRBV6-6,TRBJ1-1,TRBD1,TGTGCCAGCAGTGGGACAGGGGCGCCGAACACTGAAGCTTTCTTT,CASSGTGAPNTEAFF
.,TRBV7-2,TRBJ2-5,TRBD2,TGTGCCAGCAGCTTAGGGACTAGCGGGAGAAGAGAGACCCAGTACTTC,CASSLGTSGRRETQYF
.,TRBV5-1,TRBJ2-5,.,TGCGCCAGCAGCTTGGAAGGGGTGGGAGAGACCCAGTACTTC,CASSLEGVGETQYF
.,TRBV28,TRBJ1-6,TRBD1,TGTGCCAGCAGTTTTTTAAGACAGGGGAATTCACCCCTCCACTTT,CASSFLRQGNSPLHF
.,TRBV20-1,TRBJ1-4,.,TGCAGTGCTAGTCACAGCAATGAACTGTTTTTT,CSASHSNELFF
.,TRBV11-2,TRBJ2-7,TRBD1,TGTGCCAGCAGCTCCATCCGACAGGGGGTAACCTTC,CASSSIRQGVTF
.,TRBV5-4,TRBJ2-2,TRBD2,TGTGCCAGCAGTAAGACTAGCGGGGCTACCCCGAACACCGGGGAGCTGTTTTTT,CASSKTSGATPNTGELFF
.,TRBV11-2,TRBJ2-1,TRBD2,TGTGCCAGCAGCTTAATCGGCGGGAGGACTTACAATGAGCAGTTCTTC,CASSLIGGRTYNEQFF
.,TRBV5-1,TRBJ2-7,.,TGCGCCAGCAGCTTGGCCGGGGGGCCGGCCGGCTCCTACGAGCAGTACTTC,CASSLAGGPAGSYEQYF
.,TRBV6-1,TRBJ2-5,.,TGTGCCAGCAGCAGGCTACTAGAGACCCAGTACTTC,CASSRLLETQYF
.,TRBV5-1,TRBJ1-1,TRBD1,TGCGCCAGCAGCTTGGAGGGGGCTGCTGAAGCTTTCTTT,CASSLEGAAEAFF
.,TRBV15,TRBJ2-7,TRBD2,TGTGCCACCAGCAGCGAACTAGCGAGGAAATCCTACGAGCAGTACTTC,CATSSELARKSYEQYF
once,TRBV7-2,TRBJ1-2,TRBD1,TGTGCCAGCAGCAGACAGGGCCATTCTTATGGCTACACCTTC,CASSRQGHSYGYTF
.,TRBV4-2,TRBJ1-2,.,TGTGCCAGCCGCCCCGCAGGGCGGATCTATGGCTACACCTTC,CASRPAGRIYGYTF